The 22 T cell receptor beta chains presented below share a single source sample, sequenced in a study of identical twins. TCRdb itself ran the 5' RACE reads through MiXCR, one entry per CDR3 protein. The sample comprises nearly 200,000 distinct CDR3 sequences, about 15% of which are singletons, and roughly two fifths rests with the top ten. These same data were also listed under a study on T cells expressing NK-cell markers.

The source material was CD8+ T cells sorted from blood. The receptors shown here come from a woman under 30 in good health.

The gene calls are TRBV29-1 and TRBJ2-2; D is possibly TRBD2 (6 bases). The ends were cut back, 6 bases at V and 0 bases at J, with 11 bases in the middle. CDR3 length equals 14 residues. The germline V gene encodes CDR1 SQVTM and CDR2 ANQGSEA. The DNA for the CDR3 is TGCAGCGTAGCCGGGACTTCGAACACCGGGGAGCTGTTTTTT. Translating it yields CSVAGTSNTGELFF.

This clonotype showed up just a few times. This chain links TRBV5-1 with TRBJ2-1; D not resolved. The V gene lost 6 bases and the J gene lost 0 bases, with 10 bases spanning the gap. The CDR3 contains 14 residues. The germline V gene has CDR1 SGHRS and CDR2 YFSETQ. This chain's CDR3 is CASKPPSSYNEQFF. In DNA, the CDR3 is TGCGCCAGCAAACCGCCCAGCTCCTACAATGAGCAGTTCTTC.

This clonotype has only a few counts. V and J are TRBV5-1 and TRBJ2-7, with TRBD2 matching over 7 bases. The ends lost 4 bases at V and 4 bases at J; junction bases unmatched: 8. The CDR3 contains 14 residues. Germline V gene lookup returns CDR1 SGHRS and CDR2 YFSETQ. This CDR3 is CASSPGTTGYEQYF. CDR3 bases: TGCGCCAGCAGCCCGGGGACTACCGGGTACGAGCAGTACTTC.

This clonotype appeared a few times. This chain uses TRBV10-3 with TRBJ1-1; 8 positions match TRBD1. Trimming at V came to 10 bases and at J to 2 bases, leaving 6 bases not matched to a gene. The germline CDR1 and CDR2 sequences are ENHRY and SYGVKD. There are 13 residues in the CDR3. CDR3 protein: CANAQGVNTEAFF. For the CDR3, the DNA is TGTGCCAACGCACAGGGGGTAAACACTGAAGCTTTCTTT.

The genes are TRBV7-9 and TRBJ2-5; D remains ambiguous. V lost 8 bases, J lost 2 bases, and 6 bases lay in between. Germline CDR1 SEHNR, CDR2 FQNEAQ (reference sequence). The CDR3 length is 11 residues. The CDR3 reads CASRWQETQYF. Written as DNA, the CDR3 is TGTGCCAGCCGATGGCAAGAGACCCAGTACTTC.

This clonotype showed up just a few times. For the CDR3, the DNA is TGTGCCAGCAGCTTCCCGACTAGCGGGGTCACCGGGGAGCTGTTTTTT. This sequence encodes CASSFPTSGVTGELFF. The chain couples TRBV13 to TRBJ2-2; TRBD2 aligns across 11 bases. Unmatched junction bases numbered 4, after V lost 3 bases and J lost 4 bases. The CDR3 has 16 amino acids. CDR1 is PRHDT and CDR2 is FYEKMQ in the germline V gene (reference sequence).

This clonotype was counted between two and nine times. The rearrangement uses TRBV20-1 and TRBJ2-1, with D possibly matching TRBD2 (5 bases). In germline, CDR1 is DFQATT, CDR2 SNEGSKA (reference sequence). The length of the CDR3 is 12 residues. V was trimmed by 6 bases and J by 7 bases, leaving 13 bases between them. In DNA form, the CDR3 reads TGCAGTGCCCTAATGGGCGGGAATGAGCAGTTCTTC. Its protein product is CSALMGGNEQFF.

The CDR3, as DNA: TGCGCCAGCAGCCAGACTAGCGGGACTTACACCGGGGAGCTGTTTTTT. Residues: CASSQTSGTYTGELFF. The J gene is TRBJ2-2, the V gene TRBV4-3; 11 nucleotides align to TRBD2. Trimming removed 3 bases from V and 3 bases from J; junction bases left unmatched: 3. The CDR3 totals 16 residues. The V gene's germline CDR1 is LGHNA and CDR2 YSLEER.

This chain joins TRBV2 and TRBJ2-5; 8 bases map to TRBD2. CDR1 and CDR2 (germline): SNHLY, FYNNEI. This CDR3 has 15 residues. The V segment lost 6 bases and the J segment 5 bases; nucleotides outside the gene matches: 11. CDR3 DNA sequence: TGTGCCAGCAGATCCGGGACTAGTTCCCTCGAGACCCAGTACTTC. This encodes CASRSGTSSLETQYF.

This clonotype was found a few times. This chain connects TRBV7-2 to TRBJ1-1, with D unclear. Germline V gene sequence: CDR1 SGHTA, CDR2 FQGNSA. Between the trimmed V and J ends, which lost 2 bases and 0 bases, there was a span of 13 bases. The CDR3 contains 16 residues. The CDR3 bases are TGTGCCAGCAGCTTATACGGTCAAGTCATGAACACTGAAGCTTTCTTT. Translation: CASSLYGQVMNTEAFF.

This clonotype was observed a few times. The chain has TRBV5-1 and TRBJ2-1; D unresolved. The CDR3 is 12 residues long. V gave up 4 bases and J gave up 7 bases, with 9 bases separating them. The germline V gene has CDR1 SGHRS and CDR2 YFSETQ. The CDR3 reads CASSMATNEQFF. DNA of the CDR3: TGCGCCAGCAGCATGGCTACTAATGAGCAGTTCTTC.

This clonotype appeared once. The chain recombines TRBV7-6 with TRBJ1-4; tentatively, D is TRBD1 (6 bases). CDR3 length: 12 residues. V gave up 7 bases and J gave up 5 bases, with 8 bases separating them. Looked up from germline, CDR1 is SGHVS and CDR2 is FNYEAQ. For the CDR3, the DNA is TGTGCCAGCACGCAGGGGAATGAAAAACTGTTTTTT. Protein: CASTQGNEKLFF.

The genes are TRBV11-3 and TRBJ2-3; D tentatively reads TRBD1 or TRBD2 (5 bases each). Germline-derived CDR1 and CDR2 are SGHNT and YENEEA. V was shortened by 9 bases and J by 1 base, with 14 bases between the two germline ends. The CDR3 contains 14 residues. The CDR3 loop is CASTGDPGTDTQYF. Here the CDR3 DNA reads TGTGCCAGTACCGGGGACCCGGGCACAGATACGCAGTATTTT.

This clonotype appeared a few times. The chain uses TRBV7-8 and TRBJ1-4; TRBD1 matches 7 bases. The V gene end was trimmed by 5 bases and the J gene end by 14 bases; junction bases not matched to a gene: 26. This CDR3 region has 18 residues. Germline CDR1 and CDR2: SGHVS and FQNEAQ. CDR3 residues: CASSGQEGAGARLGNLFF. The CDR3 DNA sequence: TGTGCCAGCAGCGGACAAGAGGGGGCGGGGGCCAGGCTCGGCAACCTGTTTTTT.

The chain carries TRBV10-3 and TRBJ2-5; 11 bases agree with TRBD2. V was pared by 6 bases and J by 4 bases, with 7 bases of the junction left unmatched. Per the germline V gene, CDR1 is ENHRY and CDR2 is SYGVKD. CDR3 size: 15 residues. The CDR3 spells CAISPTSGRIETQYF. CDR3 nucleotides: TGTGCCATCAGCCCTACTAGCGGGAGAATAGAGACCCAGTACTTC.

The V and J genes are TRBV12-3 or TRBV12-4 and TRBJ2-7, with D possibly being TRBD2 (5 bases). V lost 4 bases and J 5 bases, leaving 9 bases between the germline ends. The CDR3 is made up of 12 amino acids. The CDR3 DNA follows: TGTGCCAGCAGTTCCGGAGGTAACGAGCAGTACTTC. This encodes CASSSGGNEQYF.

The chain has TRBV20-1 and TRBJ2-1, with D tentatively TRBD2 (6 bases). CDR3 length: 13 residues. V lost 8 bases and J lost 8, with 19 bases in between. Germline CDR1 reads DFQATT; CDR2 reads SNEGSKA (reference sequence). CDR3 sequence reads: CSTTEPGDDEQFF. DNA of the CDR3: TGCAGTACCACAGAGCCGGGAGATGATGAGCAGTTCTTC.

About this clonotype itself: Just one base apart from a much larger clone, this may be a read error. The chain employs TRBV7-4 and TRBJ2-3; perhaps TRBD1 as D (5 bases). This CDR3 is 16 amino acids long. CDR1 is SGHVT, CDR2 SQSDAQ, per germline. In nucleotides, the CDR3 is TGTGCCTGCAGCTTGGCCGACAGCGTGATTTTGGATACGCAGTATTTT. Amino acids: CACSLADSVILDTQYF.

There are a few counts of this clonotype. This chain's CDR3 is CASSQTGEDEAFF. The CDR3 region has the DNA TGCGCCAGCAGCCAGACAGGAGAGGATGAAGCTTTCTTT. The gene calls are TRBV4-3 and TRBJ1-1; TRBD1 is a possible D gene (6 bases). From germline, CDR1 is LGHNA and CDR2 YSLEER. V was cut by 3 bases and J by 7 bases, with 12 bases left in between. CDR3 length equals 13 residues.

The CDR3 spells CASSYSRGDTGELFF. The CDR3 nucleotides are TGTGCCAGCAGTTACTCCAGGGGCGACACCGGGGAGCTGTTTTTT. This sequence joins TRBV6-5 and TRBJ2-2, with D possibly being TRBD1 (6 bases). Deletions cut 0 bases from V and 3 bases from J, with 8 bases between. Germline V gene lookup returns CDR1 MNHEY and CDR2 SVGAGI. CDR3 length: 15 residues.

The gene calls are TRBV7-2 and TRBJ2-1, with 10 bases matching TRBD2. J gave up 7 bases and V 5 bases, and 8 bases lay outside the gene matches. The CDR3 covers 15 residues. Germline assignment: CDR1 SGHTA and CDR2 FQGNSA. In DNA, the CDR3 is TGTGCCAGCAGCCCCCGGACTAGCGGAGGGAATGAGCAGTTCTTC. It encodes CASSPRTSGGNEQFF.

This clonotype was counted only a few times. The chain is built from TRBV7-9 and TRBJ1-4, with D uncertain. V lost 5 bases to trimming and J lost 4 bases, with 8 bases between them. Germline V CDR1 and CDR2: SEHNR, FQNEAQ (reference sequence). The CDR3 runs to 13 residues. CDR3 coding DNA: TGTGCCAGCAGCGGAGTCCGTAATGAAAAACTGTTTTTT. It encodes CASSGVRNEKLFF.